This TCR beta chain was sequenced in a study of response to subunit inactivated influenza vaccine. Findings and limits, study-wide: Researchers suggested that each seasonal influenza vaccination recruits few new T cells.

This clonotype was detected only a few times. Its target is not known. MiXCR, run by TCRdb on the RT-PCR reads, gives a single entry per CDR3 protein. The profile shows about 500,000 distinct CDR3 sequences, more than 15% of them singletons. V trimming: 6 bases; J trimming: 8 bases; junction bases outside the gene matches: 15. Germline V gives CDR1 DFQATT, CDR2 SNEGSKA (reference sequence). The CDR3 totals 15 residues. The chain uses TRBV20-1 and TRBJ1-2, with TRBD1 matching over 10 bases. The clonotype comes from a man between 50 and 75 years old who received an inactivated influenza vaccine. The sample in question was CD4+ T cells sorted from PBMCs, obtained less than 30 months after vaccination. As DNA, the CDR3 is TGCAGTGCCAATCCTGGGACAGGGGCCAGGGAGGGCTACACCTTC. Translated, it gives CSANPGTGAREGYTF.